This T cell receptor (beta chain) emerged from a study of T cell responses to AZD1222 COVID-19 vaccine. General observations from the study: Repertoire samples came only from after the peak T cell response. Vaccination with two AZD1222 doses was followed by a rise in Spike-specific TCR breadth and depth. Spike-spanning, vaccine-associated CD4 TCRs were dominant at 160-218 and 743-854.

With regard to this clone: Its specificity is not known.

The protocol was immunoSEQ multiplex PCR, while the TCRdb copy is restricted to in-frame clones and leaves out a portion. The sample records about 130,000 clones, approximately 85% being singletons. The CDR3 length is 9 residues. Looked up from germline, CDR1 is DFQATT and CDR2 is SNEGSKA (reference sequence). The chain uses TRBV20-1 and TRBJ1-5; no clear D. This clonotype was sampled from an adult who received the MenACWY meningococcal vaccine as a control. Here the sequenced sample was peripheral blood, taken 28 days after the second dose of the MenACWY control vaccine. The CDR3 reads CGLGQPQHF. The CDR3 coding sequence is TGCGGACTGGGTCAGCCCCAGCATTTT.